The 26 T cell receptor beta chains reported below all come from one sample, sequenced in a study of blood T cell repertoires in COVID-19. Using immunoSEQ multiplex PCR, the repertoire was profiled, and TCRdb retains in-frame clones only, with some absent. The sample carries over 150,000 clones, roughly four fifths recorded once. The sample taken for sequencing was peripheral blood. The source of these receptors is a human donor in a cohort sampled during active COVID-19.

This rearrangement joins TRBV27 to TRBJ1-2; no definite D call. CDR3 length: 14 amino acids. Looked up from germline, CDR1 is MNHEY and CDR2 is SMNVEV (reference sequence). The V and J ends lost 2 bases and 4 bases respectively, with 11 bases between them. The chain's CDR3 is CASSLTGIPYGYTF. CDR3 sequence (DNA): TGTGCCAGCAGTTTAACGGGGATTCCCTATGGCTACACCTTC.

This chain joins TRBV12-3 or TRBV12-4 and TRBJ2-7; maybe TRBD1 (5 bases). The CDR3 sequence is 13 residues long. The V end was cut by 2 bases, the J end by 3 bases, with 8 bases between. CDR3 sequence reads: CASSLPTGYEQYF. In nucleotides, the CDR3 is TGTGCCAGCAGTTTACCTACAGGCTACGAGCAGTACTTC.

This chain links TRBV6-1 with TRBJ2-7; D is possibly TRBD1 (6 bases). The CDR3 has 13 amino acids. Trimming left V 2 bases short and J 11 bases short, with 16 bases between. In germline, CDR1 is MNHNS, CDR2 SASEGT. The CDR3 DNA follows: TGTGCCAGCAGTGAAAGGTCCACCTCAGGGGAGTACTTC. Its translation is CASSERSTSGEYF.

The chain has TRBV5-5 and TRBJ1-5; 10 bases map to TRBD1. The V segment lost 4 bases and the J segment 2 bases; nucleotides outside the gene matches: 6. This CDR3 has 16 residues. Germline V gene data show CDR1 as SGHKS and CDR2 as YYEKEE (reference sequence). CDR3: CASSPGTGEGNQPQHF. DNA of the CDR3: TGTGCCAGCAGCCCCGGGACAGGGGAGGGCAATCAGCCCCAGCATTTT.

The V gene is TRBV9, the J gene TRBJ1-2; unclear D gene. V dropped 4 bases and J dropped 5 bases, with 15 bases sitting between them. Per the germline V gene, CDR1 is SGDLS and CDR2 is YYNGEE. The CDR3 is made up of 14 amino acids. CDR3 amino acids: CASSQTGLRYGYTF. The CDR3 coding sequence is TGTGCCAGCAGCCAGACCGGGTTGAGGTATGGCTACACCTTC.

This clone was seen just once. The chain couples TRBV5-1 to TRBJ2-3; the match to TRBD1 covers 9 bases. The length of the CDR3 is 15 residues. J lost 2 bases, V lost 1 base, and 2 bases had no gene match. The germline V gene encodes CDR1 SGHRS and CDR2 YFSETQ. Written as DNA, the CDR3 is TGCGCCAGCAGCTTGTGGGACAGGGACACAGATACGCAGTATTTT. This translates into CASSLWDRDTDTQYF. Using reference TRBV5-1 and TRBJ2-3 for the parts outside the CDR3, the full variable domain is KAGVTQTPRYLIKTRGQQVTLSCSPISGHRSVSWYQQTPGQGLQFLFEYFSETQRNKGNFPGRFSGRQFSNSRSEMNVSTLELGDSALYLCASSLWDRDTDTQYFGPGTRLTVL.

In its sample, this clone was seen once. The chain has TRBV13 and TRBJ2-1; perhaps TRBD1 as D (5 bases). The CDR3 has 15 residues. Germline CDR1 reads PRHDT; CDR2 reads FYEKMQ (reference sequence). V shed 5 bases and J shed 8 bases, with 19 bases lying between them. The CDR3 sequence: CASSAESRVVDEQFF. The CDR3 bases are TGTGCCAGCAGCGCAGAGTCCAGGGTTGTGGATGAGCAGTTCTTC. Complete variable domain (other parts from reference TRBV13 and TRBJ2-1): AAGVIQSPRHLIKEKRETATLKCYPIPRHDTVYWYQQGPGQDPQFLISFYEKMQSDKGSIPDRFSAQQFSDYHSELNMSSLELGDSALYFCASSAESRVVDEQFFGPGTRLTVL.

The J gene is TRBJ2-5, the V gene TRBV20-1, with D maybe TRBD1 (6 bases). The CDR3 is 14 residues long. Germline V gene data show CDR1 as DFQATT and CDR2 as SNEGSKA (reference sequence). V lost 3 bases and J 5 bases, leaving 16 bases between the germline ends. In nucleotides, the CDR3 is TGCAGTGCTAGTCCCAGGGGAATAAGGGAGACCCAGTACTTC. Its translation is CSASPRGIRETQYF.

This clone appeared once. The chain has TRBV3-1 (or the pseudogene TRBV3-2) and TRBJ2-7, with 8 bases fitting TRBD1. CDR3 length: 14 amino acids. Unmatched junction bases numbered 6, after V lost 1 base and J lost 7 bases. Germline-derived CDR1 and CDR2 are LGHDT and YNNKEL (reference sequence). The CDR3 DNA is TGTGCCAGCAGCCAAGGACAGGGGCTAGGAGAGCAGTACTTC. Translated: CASSQGQGLGEQYF.

This chain connects TRBV11-2 to TRBJ2-1, with D tentatively TRBD1 (8 bases). From germline, CDR1 is SGHAT and CDR2 FQNNGV. This CDR3 region has 12 residues. V was trimmed by 10 bases and J by 10 bases, leaving 17 bases between them. CDR3 residues: CATLGGDREQFF. The CDR3, as DNA: TGTGCCACCCTGGGGGGGGACAGGGAGCAGTTCTTC.

The sample holds one count of this clone. The sample contains more than one DNA sequence encoding this CDR3. This sequence joins TRBV3-1 (or the pseudogene TRBV3-2) and TRBJ1-2; TRBD1 might be the D (5 bases). Germline loops: CDR1 LGHDT, CDR2 YNNKEL (reference sequence). V dropped 1 base and J dropped 2 bases, with 8 bases sitting between them. This CDR3 is 14 amino acids long. CDR3: CASSQAQGNYGYTF. The CDR3 nucleotides read TGTGCCAGCAGCCAAGCCCAGGGAAACTATGGCTACACCTTC.

The chain combines TRBV5-1 with TRBJ2-7, with D possibly matching TRBD2 (6 bases). The V end lost 0 bases, the J end lost 3 bases, and 16 bases lay between the germline ends. CDR3 length equals 16 residues. Germline V lookup: CDR1 SGHRS, CDR2 YFSETQ. The CDR3 is CASSLVTGSRGYEQYF. CDR3 sequence (DNA): TGCGCCAGCAGCTTGGTTACAGGTTCGCGGGGCTACGAGCAGTACTTC.

V is TRBV4-1 and J is TRBJ1-4; 7 bases align to TRBD1. Trimming took 1 base from V and 6 from J; bases not matched to a gene: 8. Germline CDR1 MGHRA, CDR2 YSYEKL. CDR3 length: 16 residues. The CDR3 DNA follows: TGCGCCAGCAGCCAAGCGAACAGGGGTGGCGATGAAAAACTGTTTTTT. This translates into CASSQANRGGDEKLFF.

This clone was observed a handful of times. The V call is TRBV19, the J call TRBJ1-2; no reliable D call. CDR3 size: 11 residues. Per the germline V gene, CDR1 is LNHDA and CDR2 is SQIVND (reference sequence). V lost 6 bases and J 4 bases, leaving 6 bases between the germline ends. CDR3 in amino acids: CASRTLYGYTF. DNA for the CDR3: TGTGCCAGTAGGACACTCTATGGCTACACCTTC.

This clone was detected a few times. V gene TRBV5-8 combines with J gene TRBJ2-1, with D possibly being TRBD1 (6 bases). V was shortened by 0 bases and J by 3 bases, with 10 bases between the two germline ends. The V gene's germline CDR1 is SGHTS and CDR2 YDEGEE. This CDR3 comprises 15 residues. The CDR3 sequence is CASSLATGRYNEQFF. The DNA of the CDR3 is TGTGCCAGCAGCTTGGCAACAGGGCGCTACAATGAGCAGTTCTTC.

The chain carries TRBV7-3 and TRBJ2-5; D uncertain. CDR1 is SGHTA, CDR2 FQGTGA, per germline. This CDR3 has 15 residues. V lost 3 bases and J 7 bases, leaving 18 bases between the germline ends. The chain's CDR3 is CASSFSGSGSGTQYF. The CDR3 DNA is TGTGCCAGCAGCTTCTCCGGGTCTGGTTCCGGGACCCAGTACTTC.

J is TRBJ2-1 and V is TRBV5-1; perhaps TRBD2 as D (6 bases). V lost 2 bases and J 3 bases, leaving 9 bases between the germline ends. CDR3 length equals 14 residues. CDR1 is SGHRS, CDR2 YFSETQ, per germline. Here the CDR3 reads CASSLGGDYNEQFF. The DNA of the CDR3 is TGCGCCAGCAGCTTAGGAGGGGACTACAATGAGCAGTTCTTC. The variable domain in full, completed from reference TRBV5-1 and TRBJ2-1, reads KAGVTQTPRYLIKTRGQQVTLSCSPISGHRSVSWYQQTPGQGLQFLFEYFSETQRNKGNFPGRFSGRQFSNSRSEMNVSTLELGDSALYLCASSLGGDYNEQFFGPGTRLTVL.

This chain links TRBV4-1 with TRBJ2-2; the match to TRBD1 covers 12 bases. The CDR3 is 16 amino acids. Germline CDR1 is MGHRA and CDR2 is YSYEKL. J gave up 6 bases and V 4 bases, and 6 bases lay outside the gene matches. The CDR3 reads CASSRGTGGGSGELFF. In DNA, the CDR3 is TGCGCCAGCAGCCGGGGGACAGGGGGCGGATCCGGGGAGCTGTTTTTT.

This rearrangement joins TRBV7-3 to TRBJ1-1; D is unclear. V was cut by 5 bases and J by 0 bases, with 16 bases left in between. CDR1 and CDR2 (germline): SGHTA, FQGTGA. The CDR3 covers 16 residues. The CDR3 sequence is CASSLPGRYMNTEAFF. CDR3 nucleotides: TGTGCCAGCAGCCTCCCGGGGAGATATATGAACACTGAAGCTTTCTTT.

The rearrangement joins TRBV7-9 to TRBJ2-2; 7 bases align to TRBD1. V lost 1 base to trimming and J lost 2 bases; unmatched junction nucleotides: 1. The CDR3 spans 15 residues. The germline CDR1 and CDR2 sequences are SEHNR and FQNEAQ (reference sequence). CDR3 coding DNA: TGTGCCAGCAGCTTAGGGACAGGCAACACCGGGGAGCTGTTTTTT. Encoded protein: CASSLGTGNTGELFF.

CDR3 bases: TGCGCCAGCAGCCAAGATTTTGGAACAGGGGGCGCGGAGACCCAGTACTTC. Its protein product is CASSQDFGTGGAETQYF. The V call is TRBV4-1, the J call TRBJ2-5, with 9 bases that match TRBD1. Germline loops: CDR1 MGHRA, CDR2 YSYEKL. CDR3 length equals 17 residues. V trimming: 0 bases; J trimming: 5 bases; junction bases outside the gene matches: 10.

The rearrangement links TRBV5-1 to TRBJ2-7; no firm D call. This CDR3 has 13 amino acids. Germline values: CDR1 SGHRS, CDR2 YFSETQ. V lost 0 bases and J 2 bases, leaving 6 bases between the germline ends. The DNA of the CDR3 is TGCGCCAGCAGCTTGGACAGAACCTACGAGCAGTACTTC. It is translated as CASSLDRTYEQYF.

This clone was counted a single time. This chain uses TRBV7-9 with TRBJ2-1; the match to TRBD2 covers 11 bases. The CDR3 loop spans 15 amino acids. CDR1 SEHNR and CDR2 FQNEAQ come from the germline V gene (reference sequence). Germline trimming cut 5 bases from V and 7 bases from J; bases unmatched to any gene: 7. CDR3 in amino acids: CASSQLIAGGNEQFF. In nucleotides, the CDR3 is TGTGCCAGCAGCCAACTCATAGCGGGGGGGAATGAGCAGTTCTTC.

V and J are TRBV5-4 and TRBJ1-3; 8 bases are shared with TRBD1. Germline loops: CDR1 SGHNT, CDR2 YYREEE (reference sequence). This CDR3 region has 15 residues. J was trimmed by 2 bases and V by 3 bases; bases with no gene match: 4. The CDR3 bases are TGTGCCAGCAGCTCGCAGGGGGCGACTGGAAACACCATATATTTT. It translates to CASSSQGATGNTIYF.

The V call is TRBV5-8, the J call TRBJ2-7; D may be TRBD1 (6 bases). Trimming shortened V by 1 base and J by 5 bases, and 13 bases separated the two germline ends. The germline CDR1 and CDR2 sequences are SGHTS and YDEGEE. The CDR3 covers 14 residues. The CDR3 is CASSLLGARNEQYF. The CDR3 DNA sequence: TGTGCCAGCAGCTTGCTGGGGGCGCGGAACGAGCAGTACTTC.

The genes are TRBV29-1 and TRBJ1-1; D is unresolved. The V and J ends lost 3 bases and 0 bases respectively, with 8 bases between them. The CDR3 sequence is 13 residues long. CDR1 SQVTM and CDR2 ANQGSEA come from the germline V gene. In nucleotides, the CDR3 is TGCAGCGTTGAGGGCCCCATGAACACTGAAGCTTTCTTT. Translated, it gives CSVEGPMNTEAFF.